The 24 T cell receptor beta chains below come from one sample, sequenced in a study of blood T cell repertoires in COVID-19 (TCRdb year 2020). The library relied on the immunoSEQ multiplex PCR assay. TCRdb's version of the immuneACCESS table is confined to in-frame rearrangements and falls short of the full clone set. An unresolved V gene accounts for under half of the shortfall where checked; the remainder is of unknown origin. The sample records some 290,000 clones, 70% to 90% of which are singletons. The ten biggest clones cover 10% to 15% of the sample. The specimen sequenced was peripheral blood. Receptor source: a woman younger than 45 with COVID-19, enrolled during active disease.

The chain uses TRBV28 and TRBJ2-2; a weak D match, TRBD1 (6 bases). There are 12 residues in the CDR3. Between the trimmed V and J ends, which lost 11 bases and 3 bases, there was a span of 10 bases. Germline CDR1 and CDR2: MDHEN and SYDVKM. The chain's CDR3 is CAGSGDTGELFF. The CDR3 DNA sequence: TGTGCCGGATCAGGGGACACCGGGGAGCTGTTTTTT.

This chain uses TRBV2 with TRBJ1-1; weak D call: TRBD1 (5 bases). There are 14 residues in the CDR3. Per the germline V gene, CDR1 is SNHLY and CDR2 is FYNNEI. V was pared by 10 bases and J by 3 bases, with 18 bases between. CDR3 in amino acids: CAIQLRALDTEAFF. CDR3 DNA: TGTGCCATCCAACTCAGGGCCTTGGACACTGAAGCTTTCTTT.

This chain connects TRBV12-3 or TRBV12-4 to TRBJ2-3; unclear D gene. The V and J ends lost 4 bases and 6 bases respectively, with 11 bases between them. The CDR3 loop spans 13 amino acids. This CDR3 reads CASSWLAADTQYF. The CDR3 bases are TGTGCCAGCAGTTGGCTGGCGGCTGATACGCAGTATTTT.

The rearrangement uses TRBV25-1 and TRBJ2-5, with D unresolved. This CDR3 contains 12 residues. CDR1 MGHDK and CDR2 SYGVNS come from the germline V gene. With 3 bases removed from V and 5 bases from J, the gap between germline ends came to 7 bases. This CDR3 reads CASSESRETQYF. CDR3 nucleotides: TGTGCCAGCAGTGAGTCGAGGGAGACCCAGTACTTC.

The J gene is TRBJ2-7, the V gene TRBV5-8, with D possibly matching TRBD1 (6 bases). The germline V and J ends were trimmed by 4 bases and 6 bases, with 11 bases remaining between them. Germline-derived CDR1 and CDR2 are SGHTS and YDEGEE. This CDR3 is built from 12 residues. The CDR3 loop is CASSLDRLEQYF. The CDR3 DNA follows: TGTGCCAGCAGCCTCGACAGGCTCGAGCAGTACTTC.

This chain connects TRBV11-2 to TRBJ1-6, with a weak D call TRBD1 (6 bases). V was shortened by 2 bases and J by 2 bases, with 16 bases between the two germline ends. The CDR3 runs to 18 residues. Germline V gene data show CDR1 as SGHAT and CDR2 as FQNNGV. The CDR3 sequence is CASSLTGQLSPYNSPLHF. The DNA for the CDR3 is TGTGCCAGCAGCTTAACCGGACAGTTGTCGCCCTATAATTCACCCCTCCACTTT.

The genes are TRBV7-2 and TRBJ2-7; TRBD2 is a possible D gene (6 bases). The CDR3 is 13 residues long. Germline lookup yields CDR1 SGHTA and CDR2 FQGNSA. The V end was cut by 5 bases, the J end by 3 bases, with 11 bases between. The CDR3 sequence: CASSLGGYYEQYF. CDR3 DNA sequence: TGTGCCAGCAGCCTGGGGGGTTACTACGAGCAGTACTTC.

This chain links TRBV5-1 with TRBJ2-1; no clear D gene. V was trimmed by 0 bases and J by 5 bases, leaving 9 bases between them. CDR1 is SGHRS, CDR2 YFSETQ, per germline. The CDR3 sequence is 14 residues long. CDR3: CASSLVVANNEQFF. The CDR3 coding sequence is TGCGCCAGCAGCTTGGTGGTGGCAAACAATGAGCAGTTCTTC.

The gene calls are TRBV11-2 and TRBJ1-4, with TRBD1 matching 7 bases. The CDR3 is made up of 15 amino acids. Germline V CDR1 and CDR2: SGHAT, FQNNGV. After removal of 5 bases from V and 10 bases from J, the junction contained 13 bases not matched to a gene. The CDR3 reads CASSAPGTALGKLFF. Here the CDR3 DNA reads TGTGCCAGCAGCGCGCCCGGGACAGCCCTTGGAAAACTGTTTTTT.

This clone was seen more than once but under ten times. The V call is TRBV5-1, the J call TRBJ2-5; D is possibly TRBD1 (5 bases). The V gene's germline CDR1 is SGHRS and CDR2 YFSETQ. V gave up 5 bases and J gave up 9 bases, with 17 bases separating them. The length of the CDR3 is 13 residues. The CDR3 region is CASSIGPVGAQYF. CDR3 bases: TGCGCCAGCAGTATCGGGCCGGTAGGGGCCCAGTACTTC.

This chain joins TRBV3-1 (or the pseudogene TRBV3-2) and TRBJ2-5; 9 bases fit TRBD1. CDR1 is LGHDT and CDR2 is YNNKEL in the germline V gene (reference sequence). The ends lost 4 bases at V and 5 bases at J; junction bases unmatched: 17. The CDR3 runs 18 residues. The DNA for the CDR3 is TGTGCCAGCAGCCGAACCACCTGGTCGGGACAGGGAGGGGAGACCCAGTACTTC. Its translation is CASSRTTWSGQGGETQYF.

The chain uses TRBV3-1 (or the pseudogene TRBV3-2) and TRBJ2-7, with TRBD2 identical over 11 bases. The V gene end was trimmed by 5 bases and the J gene end by 2 bases; junction bases not matched to a gene: 5. The CDR3 is 15 amino acids. CDR1 is LGHDT and CDR2 is YNNKEL in the germline V gene (reference sequence). CDR3 nucleotide sequence: TGTGCCAGCAGCTACCCTAGCGGGGGGACCTACGAGCAGTACTTC. It translates to CASSYPSGGTYEQYF.

As regards this clone: Other nucleotide sequences in the sample specify the same CDR3. The genes are TRBV2 and TRBJ1-5; 9 nucleotides align to TRBD1. CDR1 SNHLY and CDR2 FYNNEI come from the germline V gene. This CDR3 has 14 residues. J gave up 2 bases and V 4 bases, and 0 bases lay outside the gene matches. CDR3: CASSGQGGNQPQHF. The DNA for the CDR3 is TGTGCCAGCAGTGGACAGGGGGGCAATCAGCCCCAGCATTTT.

V and J are TRBV6-5 and TRBJ1-2, with a weak D call TRBD1 (5 bases). The germline gives CDR1 MNHEY, CDR2 SVGAGI. The CDR3 is 15 residues long. Trimming pared 2 bases from V and 4 bases from J, leaving 14 bases between. CDR3 sequence: CASSYVAGVGYGYTF. Written as DNA, the CDR3 is TGTGCCAGCAGTTACGTGGCGGGGGTGGGCTATGGCTACACCTTC.

V and J are TRBV11-2 and TRBJ2-4; TRBD1 aligns across 7 bases. Looked up from germline, CDR1 is SGHAT and CDR2 is FQNNGV. The CDR3 has 14 amino acids. V dropped 5 bases and J dropped 2; count of bases not matched to a gene: 3. This chain's CDR3 is CASSLTGTKNIQYF. For the CDR3, the DNA is TGTGCCAGCAGCCTGACAGGGACCAAAAACATTCAGTACTTC.

The V and J genes are TRBV19 and TRBJ1-3, with TRBD1 as a possible D gene (6 bases). Germline assignment: CDR1 LNHDA and CDR2 SQIVND (reference sequence). This CDR3 has 17 residues. Trimming stripped 6 bases from V and 0 bases from J, with 18 bases between. Written as DNA, the CDR3 is TGTGCCAGTAGCCGCAAATTCAGGGGAGACTCTGGAAACACCATATATTTT. Its translation is CASSRKFRGDSGNTIYF.

The chain carries TRBV27 and TRBJ2-1; possible D gene TRBD1, 6 bases. The CDR3 spans 13 residues. Germline values: CDR1 MNHEY, CDR2 SMNVEV (reference sequence). Trimming took 0 bases from V and 8 from J, leaving 8 bases between them. DNA of the CDR3: TGTGCCAGCAGTTTATCACAGGGTTATGAGCAGTTCTTC. The encoded protein is CASSLSQGYEQFF.

The table lists this clone with a few counts. J is TRBJ2-2 and V is TRBV27; 9 positions match TRBD2. V lost 4 bases and J lost 6; bases outside the gene matches: 6. Germline V gives CDR1 MNHEY, CDR2 SMNVEV (reference sequence). This CDR3 contains 15 residues. CDR3 coding DNA: TGTGCCAGCAGTTCCCCACGCGGGGGGGCCGGGGAGCTGTTTTTT. Its protein is CASSSPRGGAGELFF.

The DNA for the CDR3 is TGTGCCAGCAGCTTAGTTCAGGAAAGTAATGAGCAGTTCTTC. This translates into CASSLVQESNEQFF. The rearrangement uses TRBV7-9 and TRBJ2-1, with D hard to call. V gave up 1 base and J gave up 7 bases, with 11 bases separating them. This CDR3 has 14 residues. Germline lookup yields CDR1 SEHNR and CDR2 FQNEAQ (reference sequence).

The V call is TRBV5-1, the J call TRBJ2-5; no reliable D call. In germline, CDR1 is SGHRS, CDR2 YFSETQ. There are 14 residues in the CDR3. V lost 0 bases and J 1 base, leaving 7 bases between the germline ends. The CDR3 sequence is CASSLDAVQETQYF. The CDR3, as DNA: TGCGCCAGCAGCTTGGATGCGGTCCAAGAGACCCAGTACTTC.

The V call is TRBV11-2, the J call TRBJ2-3; D not resolved. The germline V gene encodes CDR1 SGHAT and CDR2 FQNNGV. The germline V and J ends were trimmed by 3 bases and 3 bases, with 7 bases remaining between them. CDR3 length: 13 amino acids. In DNA, the CDR3 is TGTGCCAGCAGCTTCAGACTTACAGATACGCAGTATTTT. Amino acid sequence: CASSFRLTDTQYF. The complete variable domain, with remaining parts taken from reference TRBV11-2 and TRBJ2-3, reads EAGVAQSPRYKIIEKRQSVAFWCNPISGHATLYWYQQILGQGPKLLIQFQNNGVVDDSQLPKDRFSAERLKGVDSTLKIQPAKLEDSAVYLCASSFRLTDTQYFGPGTRLTVL.

The V and J genes are TRBV6-2 or TRBV6-3 and TRBJ2-7; perhaps TRBD2 as D (6 bases). CDR1 is MNHEY, CDR2 SVGEGT, per germline. Trimming took off 6 bases at V and 5 bases at J, with 14 bases between the two ends. The CDR3 is 13 residues long. The CDR3 reads CASSLTSTNEQYF. The CDR3 DNA sequence: TGTGCCAGCAGCTTGACTAGTACTAACGAGCAGTACTTC.

This chain joins TRBV15 and TRBJ2-5; 8 bases align to TRBD2. CDR3 length equals 16 residues. CDR1 LNHNV and CDR2 YYDKDF come from the germline V gene (reference sequence). The junction had 4 bases not matched to a gene; V was cut back by 0 bases and J by 1 base. CDR3 region: CATSREGRGGQETQYF. In DNA form, the CDR3 reads TGTGCCACCAGCAGAGAAGGTCGGGGGGGCCAAGAGACCCAGTACTTC.

V usage is TRBV15 and J usage is TRBJ2-7, with D maybe TRBD2 (5 bases). CDR1 and CDR2 (germline): LNHNV, YYDKDF (reference sequence). The germline V and J ends were trimmed by 7 bases and 2 bases, with 15 bases remaining between them. The CDR3 covers 14 residues. The CDR3 is CATTPGVGTYEQYF. The CDR3 DNA reads TGTGCCACCACCCCCGGGGTAGGGACCTACGAGCAGTACTTC.